The next 14 T cell receptor beta chains were all read from a single sample in a study of CD8+ T cells in alopecia areata. Isolated RNA was reverse transcribed into cDNA used as the sequencing template. Using immunoSEQ multiplex PCR, the repertoire was profiled, and TCRdb retains in-frame clones only, with some absent. The data show 150,000 or so clones, 75% to 90% seen once. This specimen consisted of CD8+ T cells sorted from blood, obtained at week 0. The receptors here all came from a human donor with alopecia areata.

The chain joins TRBV13 to TRBJ2-1, with TRBD2 identical over 8 bases. The ends lost 4 bases at V and 6 bases at J; junction bases unmatched: 5. Per the germline V gene, CDR1 is PRHDT and CDR2 is FYEKMQ (reference sequence). The CDR3 sequence is 14 residues long. CDR3 in DNA: TGTGCCAGCAGCTCGGGGGGGCCGGGCAATGAGCAGTTCTTC. Encoded protein: CASSSGGPGNEQFF.

The rearrangement links TRBV9 to TRBJ2-1; D ambiguous. In germline, CDR1 is SGDLS, CDR2 YYNGEE. V gave up 3 bases and J gave up 5 bases, with 6 bases separating them. CDR3 length: 12 amino acids. The CDR3 region is CASSGLDNEQFF. In DNA, the CDR3 is TGTGCCAGCAGCGGACTCGACAATGAGCAGTTCTTC.

This clone is a singleton in its sample. The chain combines TRBV29-1 with TRBJ1-1, with unresolved D. The CDR3 extends over 13 amino acids. The V and J ends lost 7 bases and 10 bases respectively, with 22 bases between them. The germline gives CDR1 SQVTM, CDR2 ANQGSEA. This chain's CDR3 is CSAELFTARAAFF. The CDR3 nucleotides are TGCAGCGCCGAGCTCTTTACGGCACGGGCAGCTTTCTTT.

This chain links TRBV7-2 with TRBJ1-1; unclear D gene. The CDR3 covers 14 residues. CDR1 and CDR2 from the germline V gene are SGHTA and FQGNSA. V was cut by 3 bases and J by 0 bases, with 8 bases left in between. DNA for the CDR3: TGTGCCAGCAGCTTGGCAGACGTGAACACTGAAGCTTTCTTT. Amino acid sequence: CASSLADVNTEAFF.

This chain uses TRBV14 with TRBJ1-1, with D possibly matching TRBD1 (5 bases). CDR1 is SGHDN and CDR2 is FVKESK in the germline V gene. The germline V and J ends were trimmed by 0 bases and 1 base, with 18 bases remaining between them. The CDR3 covers 18 residues. CDR3: CASSQDLVGIRGNTEAFF. The CDR3 nucleotides read TGTGCCAGCAGCCAAGATCTTGTAGGAATTAGGGGGAACACTGAAGCTTTCTTT. Using reference TRBV14 and TRBJ1-1 for the parts outside the CDR3, the full variable domain is EAGVTQFPSHSVIEKGQTVTLRCDPISGHDNLYWYRRVMGKEIKFLLHFVKESKQDESGMPNNRFLAERTGGTYSTLKVQPAELEDSGVYFCASSQDLVGIRGNTEAFFGQGTRLTVV.

This chain connects TRBV7-2 to TRBJ2-1; no firm D call. Germline CDR1 SGHTA, CDR2 FQGNSA. Trimming took 1 base from V and 7 from J, leaving 8 bases between them. This CDR3 is built from 13 residues. CDR3 sequence reads: CASSLEYGNEQFF. For the CDR3, the DNA is TGTGCCAGCAGCTTAGAATACGGGAATGAGCAGTTCTTC.

This clone was picked up one time. The rearrangement links TRBV6-6 to TRBJ1-1, with D maybe TRBD1 (5 bases). CDR1 is MNHNY and CDR2 is SVGAGI in the germline V gene (reference sequence). Trimming removed 5 bases from V and 1 base from J, with 8 bases in between. The CDR3 totals 13 residues. CDR3 coding DNA: TGTGCCAGCAGTATTGGGGGGAACACTGAAGCTTTCTTT. It translates to CASSIGGNTEAFF.

V and J are TRBV27 and TRBJ1-1; 7 nucleotides line up with TRBD1. The CDR3 consists of 13 residues. CDR1 and CDR2 from the germline V gene are MNHEY and SMNVEV (reference sequence). V shed 5 bases, J shed 6 bases, and the junction held 6 bases outside the gene matches. The CDR3: CASSDPGQSEAFF. The DNA of the CDR3 is TGTGCCAGCAGTGATCCGGGACAGTCTGAAGCTTTCTTT.

The chain uses TRBV27 and TRBJ1-3; D ambiguous. Germline V gene sequence: CDR1 MNHEY, CDR2 SMNVEV (reference sequence). The germline V and J ends were trimmed by 2 bases and 9 bases, with 14 bases remaining between them. This CDR3 has 14 residues. The CDR3 nucleotides read TGTGCCAGCAGTTTAACCCGCAATCGAGGCACCATATATTTT. Its translation: CASSLTRNRGTIYF.

J is TRBJ2-7 and V is TRBV29-1; D is unresolved. Trimming cost V 7 bases and J 2 bases, with 15 bases left between them. Germline V gene data show CDR1 as SQVTM and CDR2 as ANQGSEA. The CDR3 totals 13 residues. Here the CDR3 reads CSAVTSPTYEQYF. As DNA, the CDR3 is TGCAGCGCGGTCACCTCCCCGACCTACGAGCAGTACTTC.

DNA of the CDR3: TGCAGCGTATCCCGGACAGGGGACGATGGCTACACCTTC. Its translation is CSVSRTGDDGYTF. The rearrangement links TRBV29-1 to TRBJ1-2; 9 nucleotides agree with TRBD1. With 6 bases clipped from V and 6 bases from J, the junction kept 8 bases outside the gene matches. CDR3 length equals 13 residues. Germline assignment: CDR1 SQVTM and CDR2 ANQGSEA.

This rearrangement joins TRBV29-1 to TRBJ2-7, with 9 bases matching TRBD2. The germline V gene encodes CDR1 SQVTM and CDR2 ANQGSEA. V dropped 0 bases and J dropped 4; count of bases not matched to a gene: 7. The CDR3 spans 15 residues. This CDR3 is CSVEDPSGTYYEQYF. Here the CDR3 DNA reads TGCAGCGTTGAAGATCCTAGCGGGACCTATTACGAGCAGTACTTC.

The chain joins TRBV4-1 to TRBJ2-7, with TRBD1 as a possible D gene (5 bases). The germline V gene encodes CDR1 MGHRA and CDR2 YSYEKL. This CDR3 is built from 16 residues. V lost 0 bases and J 4 bases, leaving 16 bases between the germline ends. The CDR3 here is CASSQDSQGRAYEQYF. The CDR3 nucleotides read TGCGCCAGCAGCCAAGATAGTCAGGGTCGGGCTTACGAGCAGTACTTC.

The gene calls are TRBV27 and TRBJ2-7; no reliable D call. Trimming stripped 10 bases from V and 0 bases from J, with 13 bases between. Germline loops: CDR1 MNHEY, CDR2 SMNVEV (reference sequence). This CDR3 has 13 residues. In DNA form, the CDR3 reads TGTGCCACCAGGCCCCTGGGCTCCTACGAGCAGTACTTC. Encoded protein: CATRPLGSYEQYF.